A selection of T cell receptor beta chains follows, all from one sample in a study of PD-1 blockade in classical Hodgkin lymphoma. Sequenced by immunoSEQ multiplex PCR; TCRdb stores in-frame clones only, minus some. Counted here are approximately 35,000 clones, around 94% occurring once; the ten biggest clones make up 2.3%. What was sequenced was peripheral blood mononuclear cells (PBMCs). The origin of the receptors is a human donor with classical Hodgkin lymphoma. Both conserved end residues are trimmed from each CDR3. Each record gives: J gene, D gene, V gene, CDR3 protein. The D gene is left open where the match is weak.

TRBJ2-7	TRBD1	TRBV18	ASSRGTGIGEQY
TRBJ1-3	NA	TRBV19	ASSIRQDYSGNTIY
TRBJ2-1	NA	TRBV9	ASSPGGGSYPGGRNEQF
TRBJ2-1	NA	TRBV29-1	SALSTNEQF
TRBJ2-1	NA	TRBV5-5	ASRWVGEQF
TRBJ2-7	TRBD1	TRBV7-9	ASSPAGTEAYEQY
TRBJ2-7	TRBD2	TRBV5-6	ASSLRGSGRADGHEQY
TRBJ2-7	NA	TRBV7-9	ASSLAPPYEQY
TRBJ2-7	TRBD2	TRBV2	ASTPGTSASYEQY
TRBJ2-7	NA	TRBV18	ASSRAFLGEQY
TRBJ2-1	TRBD2	TRBV15	ATSGRLAVDEQF
TRBJ2-1	NA	TRBV4-1	ASSQDPILPRGRNEQF
TRBJ1-5	NA	TRBV6-5	ASSYYRNQPQH
TRBJ2-3	NA	TRBV5-6	ASSYTSTDTQY
TRBJ1-6	NA	TRBV9	ASSVSSQRSPLH
TRBJ2-1	TRBD2	TRBV27	ASSFSGLAGISSYNEQF
TRBJ2-7	NA	TRBV10-1	ASSPTHRAYEQY
TRBJ2-7	NA	TRBV10-2	ASSAGSYEQY
TRBJ2-6	NA	TRBV5-6	ASSLEPAGANVLT
TRBJ2-6	NA	TRBV27	ASSLSGDGANVLT
TRBJ1-1	NA	TRBV27	ASSWGPNTEAF
TRBJ2-2	NA	TRBV2	ASRRLANTGELF
TRBJ2-1	TRBD2	TRBV7-3	ASSPRLAGGGEQF
TRBJ1-6	NA	TRBV19	ASRPTGLLNSPLH
TRBJ2-1	TRBD2	TRBV11-2	ASSGATSYNEQF
TRBJ2-7	TRBD2	TRBV15	ATRRTGGPYEQY
TRBJ2-7	TRBD1	TRBV4-1	ASSPKPGTGGELSYEQY
TRBJ2-7	TRBD1	TRBV9	ASSASPGTVLYEQY
TRBJ2-2	TRBD1	TRBV2	ASSELGQGNTGELF
TRBJ2-1	TRBD2	TRBV27	ASSLGDGRSYNEQF
TRBJ2-1	TRBD1	TRBV5-1	ASGQGVYNEQF
TRBJ1-5	NA	TRBV6-5	ASSYSNHQPQH
TRBJ2-1	NA	TRBV5-1	ASSLLPGGTQRSVNEQF
TRBJ2-5	TRBD2	TRBV7-7	ASSAGGANVGTQY
TRBJ1-2	NA	TRBV5-1	ASRADLDYGYT
TRBJ2-5	TRBD2	TRBV6-1	ASSTGAGGSETQY
TRBJ2-6	NA	TRBV9	ASSSSGSGANVLT
TRBJ1-1	NA	TRBV28	ATHDRIGRAF
TRBJ1-2	NA	TRBV6-1	ASREEGRDMEGYGGYT
TRBJ1-2	NA	TRBV5-4	ASSWIQNRDYGYT
TRBJ1-1	NA	TRBV7-9	ASRWTVNTEAF
TRBJ2-1	TRBD2	TRBV10-3	AISDSAGGRERQF
TRBJ2-7	NA	TRBV6-5	ASSSHQGNIHEQY
TRBJ1-2	NA	TRBV2	ASSQGYGYT
TRBJ2-7	NA	TRBV5-1	ASSLGGLLSYEQY
TRBJ2-1	TRBD2	TRBV28	ASSLGTRREGPDNEQF
TRBJ2-1	NA	TRBV27	ASSLPPLTTYNEQF
TRBJ2-7	NA	TRBV9	ASSVDGGDYEQY
TRBJ1-3	TRBD1	TRBV4-1	ASSQRQGAFSGNTIY
TRBJ2-7	NA	TRBV27	ASSWAGDYEQY
TRBJ1-1	NA	TRBV7-8	ASSPRRGWNTEAF
TRBJ1-4	NA	TRBV27	ASSPAPPGGPNEKLF
TRBJ1-2	NA	TRBV5-5	ASSYWEGTYGYT
TRBJ2-3	NA	TRBV4-1	ASSQVSQGGGSTQY
TRBJ2-2	NA	TRBV4-3	ASSPIDQTGTGELF